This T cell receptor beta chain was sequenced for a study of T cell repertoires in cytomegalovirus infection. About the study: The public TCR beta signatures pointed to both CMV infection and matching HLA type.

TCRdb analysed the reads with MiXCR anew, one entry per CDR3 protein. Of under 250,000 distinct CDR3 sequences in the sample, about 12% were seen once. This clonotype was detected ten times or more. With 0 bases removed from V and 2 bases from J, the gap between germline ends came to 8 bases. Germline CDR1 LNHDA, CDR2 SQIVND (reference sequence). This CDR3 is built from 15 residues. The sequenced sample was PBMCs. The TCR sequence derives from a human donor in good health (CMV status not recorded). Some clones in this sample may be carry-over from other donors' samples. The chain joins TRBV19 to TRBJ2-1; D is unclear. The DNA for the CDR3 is TGTGCCAGTAGTATAGACAGAGATACCTACAATGAGCAGTTCTTC. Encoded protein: CASSIDRDTYNEQFF. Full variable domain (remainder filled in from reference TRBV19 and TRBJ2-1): DGGITQSPKYLFRKEGQNVTLSCEQNLNHDAMYWYRQDPGQGLRLIYYSQIVNDFQKGDIAEGYSVSREKKESFPLTVTSAQKNPTAFYLCASSIDRDTYNEQFFGPGTRLTVL.